Listed below are T cell receptor beta chains from one sample, sequenced in a study of T-cell memory formation after mild COVID-19. TCRdb re-derived calls from the 5' RACE reads in MiXCR, one entry per CDR3 protein. The repertoire holds under 600,000 distinct CDR3 sequences, with roughly 20% as singletons. Sequencing input: PBMCs or a T cell subset sorted from them (not recorded which). These receptors all come from an adult woman who had mild COVID-19 (a few samples of this study predate the infection). Cell type and time point are not known. The CDR3 runs from the conserved cysteine through the conserved F or W. D genes are given only for firm matches. Clone size is given for some rows only: seen once, a few or many times, or a class if the clone is expanded.

abundance: few; j_gene: TRBJ1-1; len: 14; d_gene: TRBD1; v_gene: TRBV7-9; CDR3nt: TGTGCCAGCAGCTTAGAGGGGACAGCCACTGAAGCTTTCTTT; CDR3aa: CASSLEGTATEAFF
abundance: few; j_gene: TRBJ2-3; len: 17; d_gene: TRBD2; v_gene: TRBV4-3; CDR3nt: TGCGCCAGCAGCCAAGATGTGGGACCGGGAGGACCAGATACGCAGTATTTT; CDR3aa: CASSQDVGPGGPDTQYF
abundance: -; j_gene: TRBJ1-2; len: 14; d_gene: TRBD1; v_gene: TRBV5-6; CDR3nt: TGTGCCAGCAGCGGACCGGGACAGGGCTATGGCTACACCTTC; CDR3aa: CASSGPGQGYGYTF
abundance: -; j_gene: TRBJ2-3; len: 16; d_gene: -; v_gene: TRBV24-1; CDR3nt: TGTGCCACCAGTGATTTGACAAGCGCCGGCACAGATACGCAGTATTTT; CDR3aa: CATSDLTSAGTDTQYF
abundance: -; j_gene: TRBJ2-6; len: 16; d_gene: -; v_gene: TRBV24-1; CDR3nt: TGTGCCACCGGTTGGCAGGGACACTCTGGGGCCAACGTCCTGACTTTC; CDR3aa: CATGWQGHSGANVLTF
abundance: -; j_gene: TRBJ2-7; len: 15; d_gene: TRBD1; v_gene: TRBV2; CDR3nt: TGTGCCAGCAGTGAAGCGGATGGGACAGGGGACGAGCAGTACTTC; CDR3aa: CASSEADGTGDEQYF
abundance: few; j_gene: TRBJ1-1; len: 14; d_gene: -; v_gene: TRBV6-2/TRBV6-3; CDR3nt: TGTGCCAGCAGTTACCATACAGGGTGGACTGAAGCTTTCTTT; CDR3aa: CASSYHTGWTEAFF
abundance: many; j_gene: TRBJ2-1; len: 15; d_gene: -; v_gene: TRBV5-4; CDR3nt: TGTGCCAGCAGATCAAGGTTGGGCTCCTACAATGAGCAGTTCTTC; CDR3aa: CASRSRLGSYNEQFF
abundance: few; j_gene: TRBJ2-6; len: 17; d_gene: -; v_gene: TRBV5-1; CDR3nt: TGCGCCAGCAGCTTGTGGAGAGGTCGGACCGGGGCCAACGTCCTGACTTTC; CDR3aa: CASSLWRGRTGANVLTF
abundance: many; j_gene: TRBJ1-1; len: 13; d_gene: -; v_gene: TRBV27; CDR3nt: TGTGCCAGCAGGACCACATGGGACACTGAAGCTTTCTTT; CDR3aa: CASRTTWDTEAFF
abundance: -; j_gene: TRBJ2-1; len: 16; d_gene: -; v_gene: TRBV15; CDR3nt: TGTGCCACCAGCAGAGATCCCGGGCGGCTGTTTCATGAGCAGTTCTTC; CDR3aa: CATSRDPGRLFHEQFF
abundance: -; j_gene: TRBJ1-2; len: 16; d_gene: TRBD1; v_gene: TRBV7-2; CDR3nt: TGTGCCAGCAGCTTAGGGCCGACAGGGCCCAACTATGGCTACACCTTC; CDR3aa: CASSLGPTGPNYGYTF
abundance: few; j_gene: TRBJ2-7; len: 13; d_gene: -; v_gene: TRBV5-4; CDR3nt: TGTGCCAGCAGCTTCCGAGAAAACTACGAGCAGTACTTC; CDR3aa: CASSFRENYEQYF
abundance: -; j_gene: TRBJ1-2; len: 14; d_gene: -; v_gene: TRBV12-3/TRBV12-4; CDR3nt: TGTGCCAGCCTGGGACGGCGCGGGGCCTATGGCTACACCTTC; CDR3aa: CASLGRRGAYGYTF
abundance: few; j_gene: TRBJ2-3; len: 15; d_gene: -; v_gene: TRBV24-1; CDR3nt: TGTGCCACCAGTGATCTGGCCGGTGGGGGAGATACGCAGTATTTT; CDR3aa: CATSDLAGGGDTQYF
abundance: few; j_gene: TRBJ2-7; len: 16; d_gene: TRBD2; v_gene: TRBV29-1; CDR3nt: TGCAGCGTTGACCAGACCCTGACTAGCGGGAGCTACGAGCAGTACTTC; CDR3aa: CSVDQTLTSGSYEQYF
abundance: few; j_gene: TRBJ2-1; len: 17; d_gene: TRBD2; v_gene: TRBV11-2; CDR3nt: TGTGCCAGCAGCTTAATCGGACTAGCGGGAGTTCGGGGTGAGCAGTTCTTC; CDR3aa: CASSLIGLAGVRGEQFF